This T cell receptor (beta chain) was captured in a study of beta chain features in type 1 diabetes. TCRB transcripts that were expressed got sequenced, as all of the isolated RNA had been reverse transcribed. Produced via immunoSEQ multiplex PCR; TCRdb's table is partial and in-frame only. The sample carries 250,000 to 350,000 clones, approximately 10% recorded once. The sequenced sample was naive CD4+ T cells from blood. This receptor was obtained from a woman aged 25 to 45 in good health.

This CDR3 reads CASSPHPSGRYEQYF. CDR3 DNA: TGTGCCAGCAGCCCCCACCCTAGCGGGAGGTACGAGCAGTACTTC. The chain is built from TRBV28 and TRBJ2-7; TRBD2 aligns across 11 bases. The CDR3 has 15 amino acids. The V and J ends lost 6 bases and 4 bases, in that order; junction bases with no gene match: 8. Looked up from germline, CDR1 is MDHEN and CDR2 is SYDVKM.